The 18 T cell receptor beta chains presented below share a single source sample, sequenced in a study of T-cell reconstitution after alpha-beta-depleted transplantation in children. For TCRbeta, the library was prepared with unique molecular identifiers. MiXCR, run by TCRdb on the PCR reads, gives a single entry per CDR3 protein. The sample has 97,000 or so distinct CDR3 sequences; less than 6% are singletons. The sample consisted of PBMCs, mostly from graft donor cells, taken 60 days after TCRalphabeta/CD19-depleted stem cell transplant. These receptors all come from a female patient aged 2-9 years who had a stem cell transplant for Fanconi anemia, so the T cells may come from the graft donor.

The sample holds many counts of this clonotype. The J gene is TRBJ2-3, the V gene TRBV3-1; 9 bases fit TRBD2. CDR3 length equals 15 residues. Unmatched junction bases numbered 8, after V lost 6 bases and J lost 4 bases. Germline V gene data show CDR1 as LGHDT and CDR2 as YNNKEL (reference sequence). The DNA for the CDR3 is TGTGCCAGCAGGCGCGGGGCGGGGGGGCCAGATACGCAGTATTTT. Translated, it gives CASRRGAGGPDTQYF.

Here the CDR3 DNA reads TGTGCCAGCAGCCCCCGACAGTTGAACACCGGGGAGCTGTTTTTT. The encoded protein is CASSPRQLNTGELFF. This chain links TRBV7-8 with TRBJ2-2; D is perhaps TRBD1 (5 bases). The CDR3 sequence is 15 residues long. V lost 5 bases and J lost 1, with 11 bases in between. In germline, CDR1 is SGHVS, CDR2 FQNEAQ.

In this sample, this clonotype turned up many times. Here the CDR3 DNA reads TGTGCCAGCAGTTTAGTGCCTGTTCGCCTTCGAGATACGCAGTATTTT. Its translation is CASSLVPVRLRDTQYF. This rearrangement joins TRBV28 to TRBJ2-3; no clear D. This CDR3 contains 16 residues. The germline CDR1 and CDR2 sequences are MDHEN and SYDVKM. V lost 2 bases and J lost 5, with 17 bases in between.

Only a few counts were recorded for this clonotype. This rearrangement joins TRBV5-6 to TRBJ2-1, with D maybe TRBD2 (6 bases). Germline V gene data show CDR1 as SGHDT and CDR2 as YYEEEE. Trimming shortened V by 2 bases and J by 7 bases, and 10 bases separated the two germline ends. The CDR3 has 13 amino acids. The CDR3 sequence: CASSFSAGNEQFF. Written as DNA, the CDR3 is TGTGCCAGCAGCTTTAGTGCGGGGAATGAGCAGTTCTTC.

At least ten counts were recorded for this clonotype. V and J are TRBV6-1 and TRBJ2-7; D might be TRBD1 (5 bases). V gave up 6 bases and J gave up 2 bases, with 11 bases separating them. Germline-derived CDR1 and CDR2 are MNHNS and SASEGT. This CDR3 is 13 amino acids long. The CDR3 spells CASRLETAYEQYF. The CDR3 DNA sequence: TGTGCCAGCAGGTTGGAGACAGCCTACGAGCAGTACTTC.

This clonotype was picked up a small number of times. This sequence joins TRBV5-1 and TRBJ2-7; 8 bases line up with TRBD1. This CDR3 has 14 amino acids. After removal of 1 base from V and 2 bases from J, the junction contained 2 bases not matched to a gene. CDR1 and CDR2 (germline): SGHRS, YFSETQ. The CDR3: CASSLTGGPYEQYF. The CDR3 bases are TGCGCCAGCAGCTTGACAGGGGGTCCCTACGAGCAGTACTTC.

This clonotype was recorded many times. V is TRBV29-1 and J is TRBJ2-3, with TRBD2 identical over 16 bases. CDR3 length: 16 amino acids. Trimming took 4 bases from V and 1 from J; bases not matched to a gene: 2. Germline V gene sequence: CDR1 SQVTM, CDR2 ANQGSEA. CDR3: CSVGGTSGRGTDTQYF. In DNA form, the CDR3 reads TGCAGCGTTGGGGGGACTAGCGGGAGGGGCACAGATACGCAGTATTTT.

This clonotype was seen at least ten times. This sequence joins TRBV29-1 and TRBJ1-2; no clear D gene. Germline lookup yields CDR1 SQVTM and CDR2 ANQGSEA. The CDR3 has 13 amino acids. Trimming took off 5 bases at V and 0 bases at J, with 10 bases between the two ends. CDR3 in DNA: TGCAGCGTTAGTAGCGATACTAACTATGGCTACACCTTC. Protein: CSVSSDTNYGYTF. The full variable domain, rest sourced from reference TRBV29-1 and TRBJ1-2, is SAVISQKPSRDICQRGTSLTIQCQVDSQVTMMFWYRQQPGQSLTLIATANQGSEATYESGFVIDKFPISRPNLTFSTLTVSNMSPEDSSIYLCSVSSDTNYGYTFGSGTRLTVV.

In this sample, this clonotype turned up many times. The V call is TRBV5-1, the J call TRBJ2-6, with a possible D match to TRBD1 (6 bases). Trimming pared 6 bases from V and 0 bases from J, leaving 10 bases between. The CDR3 has 15 residues. Germline V gives CDR1 SGHRS, CDR2 YFSETQ. This chain's CDR3 is CASTSRGSGANVLTF. CDR3 in DNA: TGCGCCAGCACCTCCAGGGGCTCTGGGGCCAACGTCCTGACTTTC.

The chain uses TRBV6-5 and TRBJ2-1, with D uncertain. Trimming removed 2 bases at V and 0 bases at J, with 8 bases between. In germline, CDR1 is MNHEY, CDR2 SVGAGI. CDR3 length: 15 amino acids. For the CDR3, the DNA is TGTGCCAGCAGTTACGATAGAAGCTCCTACAATGAGCAGTTCTTC. This sequence encodes CASSYDRSSYNEQFF.

Many counts were recorded for this clonotype. This rearrangement joins TRBV28 to TRBJ2-7, with 7 bases matching TRBD2. The CDR3 contains 16 residues. V gave up 4 bases and J gave up 7 bases; unmatched junction bases: 16. Germline V gene data show CDR1 as MDHEN and CDR2 as SYDVKM. The CDR3 DNA reads TGTGCCAGCAGTTGGGGAGGGAGTGAGGGCCTAGGTGAGCAGTACTTC. Translation gives CASSWGGSEGLGEQYF.

The chain uses TRBV7-9 and TRBJ2-3; 8 bases match TRBD2. The CDR3 extends over 15 amino acids. Germline V CDR1 and CDR2: SEHNR, FQNEAQ (reference sequence). V lost 2 bases to trimming and J lost 2 bases; unmatched junction nucleotides: 3. This chain's CDR3 is CASSLIAGYTDTQYF. The CDR3 coding sequence is TGTGCCAGCAGCTTAATAGCGGGGTACACAGATACGCAGTATTTT.

The table lists this clonotype with a few counts. The chain is built from TRBV20-1 and TRBJ2-1; 7 bases fit TRBD1. The V gene end was trimmed by 6 bases and the J gene end by 6 bases; junction bases not matched to a gene: 8. Germline CDR1 and CDR2: DFQATT and SNEGSKA (reference sequence). CDR3 length: 13 amino acids. The CDR3 DNA follows: TGCAGTGCCACAGGGGTCCCCCTCAATGAGCAGTTCTTC. Protein product: CSATGVPLNEQFF.

The V gene is TRBV27, the J gene TRBJ1-4; D not certain. This CDR3 region has 15 residues. Germline V gene lookup returns CDR1 MNHEY and CDR2 SMNVEV (reference sequence). V lost 4 bases, J lost 5 bases, and 14 bases lay in between. Here the CDR3 reads CASSYPRLGNEKLFF. The CDR3 DNA sequence: TGTGCCAGCAGTTATCCGCGTCTGGGGAATGAAAAACTGTTTTTT.

There are a few counts of this clonotype. The J gene is TRBJ2-5, the V gene TRBV4-2; tentative D call: TRBD1 (5 bases). The V gene lost 4 bases and the J gene lost 5 bases, with 11 bases spanning the gap. Germline V lookup: CDR1 LGHNA, CDR2 YNFKEQ. The CDR3 contains 13 residues. The CDR3 sequence: CASSLRAGETQYF. The CDR3 region has the DNA TGTGCCAGCAGCCTCAGGGCCGGCGAGACCCAGTACTTC.

This clonotype was recorded many times. The chain is built from TRBV6-5 and TRBJ1-1, with no clear D. V was pared by 3 bases and J by 6 bases, with 14 bases between. The CDR3 is 14 residues long. CDR1 is MNHEY, CDR2 SVGAGI, per germline. Here the CDR3 reads CASSYETDSAEAFF. The CDR3 bases are TGTGCCAGCAGTTATGAAACTGATTCGGCTGAAGCTTTCTTT.

The chain combines TRBV29-1 with TRBJ1-2; TRBD1 matches 10 bases. Germline-derived CDR1 and CDR2 are SQVTM and ANQGSEA. The CDR3 has 13 residues. V trimming: 4 bases; J trimming: 10 bases; junction bases outside the gene matches: 9. CDR3 nucleotides: TGCAGCGTTGGCCCCCGACAGGGGGCTCTCTACACCTTC. It translates to CSVGPRQGALYTF.

This clonotype has a count of ten or more. The CDR3 sequence is CASTGLQAPGANVLTF. The CDR3 DNA reads TGTGCCAGCACCGGGCTACAGGCTCCTGGGGCCAACGTCCTGACTTTC. The gene calls are TRBV6-5 and TRBJ2-6; TRBD1 is a possible D gene (5 bases). Germline-derived CDR1 and CDR2 are MNHEY and SVGAGI. The germline V and J ends were trimmed by 7 bases and 2 bases, with 15 bases remaining between them. This CDR3 region has 16 residues.